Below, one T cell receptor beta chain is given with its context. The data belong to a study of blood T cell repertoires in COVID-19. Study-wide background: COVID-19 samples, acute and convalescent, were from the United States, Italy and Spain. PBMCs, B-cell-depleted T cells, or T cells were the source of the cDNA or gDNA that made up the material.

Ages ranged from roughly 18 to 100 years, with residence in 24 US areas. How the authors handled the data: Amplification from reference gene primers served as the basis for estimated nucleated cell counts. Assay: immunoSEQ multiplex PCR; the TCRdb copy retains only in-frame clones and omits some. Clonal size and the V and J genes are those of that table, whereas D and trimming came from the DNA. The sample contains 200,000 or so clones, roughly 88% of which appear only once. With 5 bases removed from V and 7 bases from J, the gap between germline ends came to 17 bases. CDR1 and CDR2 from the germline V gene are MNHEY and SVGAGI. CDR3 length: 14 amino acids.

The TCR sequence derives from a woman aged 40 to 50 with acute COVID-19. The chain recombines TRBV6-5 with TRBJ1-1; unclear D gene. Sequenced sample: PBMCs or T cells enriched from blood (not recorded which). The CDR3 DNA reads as TGTGCCAGCAGTCTCGAGCGAGTGCGAGTTGAAGCTTTCTTT. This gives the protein CASSLERVRVEAFF.